The present TCR beta chain was sequenced within a study of cytomegalovirus exposure and HLA in healthy donors (TCRdb year 2017). Regarding the research as a whole: According to a later analysis, one platform produced both the 120 validation repertoires and the approximately 600 repertoires of the first cohort. To predict cytomegalovirus infection status, the study brought together high-throughput TCR immunosequencing, statistical association of individual TCRs with disease status, and machine learning. The study aimed to test whether cataloging public T cell receptors could reveal signatures of past pathogen exposure. Along with the roughly 670-subject first cohort, a separate validation cohort of over a hundred different subjects was used.

The full study reports these points: All 120 or so repertoires were used to score co-occurrence in the validation cohort in a later analysis, because that analysis had no HLA typing for the cohort. In both the original and validation cohorts, the classifier was reported to diagnose cytomegalovirus status with high specificity and sensitivity. According to the authors, the approach could potentially be generalized to other disease states and immunological phenotypes. A later analysis found that TCRs clustered in the first cohort also tended to co-occur in the 95 to 150 validation repertoires, with approximately 95% of cluster scores above 0. Most TCR sequences were observed very rarely across donors, whereas some public TCRs were present in many individuals. In the study, about 150 TCR beta chains were listed as associated with cytomegalovirus. In vitro tests confirmed that a few of the cytomegalovirus-associated TCR beta chains recognize cytomegalovirus antigens.

To note about this clone: Its recognized antigen is unknown. Nothing much larger sits one base from this clone, and base qualities are not available.

The donors were included in the validation cohort of 120 subjects, a group kept apart from the roughly 700-subject first cohort. The library was made by the immunoSEQ multiplex PCR assay. For the original study's pipeline: To diagnose cytomegalovirus status from the catalog of TCR beta chain sequences, a statistical classification framework was built. TCRdb retrieved this table from immuneACCESS and kept in-frame rearrangements only. Not all clones are present; in checked studies, unresolved V genes account for under half, and no reason is known for the remainder. V, J and clone size derive from that table, while D and trimming were established from the DNA sequence. The sample profile shows around 150,000 clones; approximately 82% of them were found once. The ten biggest clones cover just under 30% of the sample. The CDR1 and CDR2 encoded by the germline V gene are MNHNS and SASEGT. V is cut by 2 bases and J by 3 bases, and the space between the germline ends is 11 bases. The CDR3 sequence holds 15 residues, the cysteine and phenylalanine included. Only the CDR3 region is kept as DNA, spanning 45 bases read in frame from base 1.

The sequence came from a man between 25 and 39 years old in good health and CMV-seropositive. Source material: PBMCs. The sequence is built from TRBV6-1 and TRBJ1-5, and perhaps TRBD1 as D gene, on 5 matching bases. CDR3 protein: CASSELRGSNQPQHF. The nucleotide sequence is given as TGTGCCAGCAGTGAATTGCGGGGGTCCAATCAGCCCCAGCATTTT.